Only one count was recorded for the clone carrying this TCR beta chain. Per the germline V gene, CDR1 is MGHRA and CDR2 is YSYEKL. The V end lost 0 bases, the J end lost 9 bases, and 18 bases lay between the germline ends. This CDR3 is 15 amino acids long. The data are from a study of blood T cell repertoires in COVID-19. Background on the study: The study drew acute and convalescent COVID-19 samples from the United States, Italy and Spain. Sources were T cells, B-cell-depleted T cells, or PBMCs; the material itself was cDNA or gDNA.

In the original analysis: Amplification of reference gene primers provided the estimated nucleated cell counts. The assay was immunoSEQ multiplex PCR, and TCRdb's table has in-frame clones only and misses some. The V and J calls and clone size come from that table; D and trimming were worked out from the DNA. The table lists some 290,000 clones, roughly nine tenths of them singletons. Seattle's cohort entered during active infection and was followed longitudinally. The receptor was derived from a woman in her twenties or thirties with COVID-19, enrolled during active disease. The chain is built from TRBV4-1 and TRBJ2-7, with a weak D call TRBD1 (6 bases). The sample comprised peripheral blood. The CDR3 loop is CASSQEATGRIGQYF. The CDR3 nucleotides read TGCGCCAGCAGCCAAGAAGCGACAGGCCGTATTGGGCAGTACTTC.